What follows are 11 T cell receptor beta chains derived from one specimen sequenced in a study of T cells in localized non-small cell lung cancer. The protocol was immunoSEQ multiplex PCR, while the TCRdb copy is restricted to in-frame clones and leaves out a portion. The table includes roughly 31,000 clones, about nine tenths detected once. Sequenced material: peripheral blood, taken before any cancer treatment. These receptors were collected from a woman between 35 and 70 years old with stage I lung adenocarcinoma.

This chain connects TRBV30 to TRBJ1-1; no clear D. Germline V gives CDR1 GTSNPN, CDR2 SVGIG (reference sequence). The length of the CDR3 is 13 residues. Trimming left V 3 bases short and J 1 base short, with 9 bases between. CDR3 residues: CAWRGVANTEAFF. As DNA, the CDR3 is TGTGCCTGGAGGGGTGTAGCGAACACTGAAGCTTTCTTT.

For this clone: The junction differs from germline at one of its ends, possibly a read error. The V gene is TRBV7-2, the J gene TRBJ2-3, with TRBD2 identical over 10 bases. CDR3 length equals 14 residues. The germline V gene has CDR1 SGHTA and CDR2 FQGNSA. This CDR3 is CASSLAGGTDTQYF. In DNA form, the CDR3 reads TGTGCCAGCAGCCTAGCGGGAGGCACAGATACGCAGTATTTT.

In its sample, this clone was seen once. V usage is TRBV28 and J usage is TRBJ1-1; D call uncertain. V was trimmed by 5 bases and J by 6 bases, leaving 19 bases between them. The CDR3 runs to 15 residues. Germline CDR1 reads MDHEN; CDR2 reads SYDVKM. CDR3: CASSPVTELVSEAFF. The DNA for the CDR3 is TGTGCCAGCAGTCCTGTAACAGAATTAGTATCTGAAGCTTTCTTT.

The J gene is TRBJ1-1, the V gene TRBV30; D remains unclear. Trimming took 4 bases from V and 0 from J, leaving 9 bases between them. Germline CDR1 GTSNPN, CDR2 SVGIG (reference sequence). The CDR3 is made up of 13 amino acids. CDR3 nucleotides: TGTGCCTGGAACTTGGGCGTGAACACTGAAGCTTTCTTT. It is translated as CAWNLGVNTEAFF.

This sequence joins TRBV30 and TRBJ2-7; D may be TRBD2 (5 bases). The CDR3 covers 13 residues. The V end lost 7 bases, the J end lost 1 base, and 14 bases lay between the germline ends. The germline gives CDR1 GTSNPN, CDR2 SVGIG (reference sequence). The CDR3 spells CALRQRSSYEQYF. CDR3 coding DNA: TGTGCCTTAAGGCAGCGGAGTTCCTACGAGCAGTACTTC.

V gene TRBV27 combines with J gene TRBJ2-2; no firm D call. Germline lookup yields CDR1 MNHEY and CDR2 SMNVEV (reference sequence). CDR3 length: 13 residues. V lost 4 bases, J lost 5 bases, and 8 bases lay in between. Here the CDR3 reads CASSSTWTGELFF. The CDR3 nucleotides are TGTGCCAGCAGTTCGACTTGGACCGGGGAGCTGTTTTTT.

V usage is TRBV9 and J usage is TRBJ1-2; D is undetermined. V was shortened by 0 bases and J by 4 bases, with 10 bases between the two germline ends. In germline, CDR1 is SGDLS, CDR2 YYNGEE. This CDR3 spans 14 amino acids. The CDR3 spells CASSVDGKGYGYTF. DNA of the CDR3: TGTGCCAGCAGCGTAGATGGGAAGGGCTATGGCTACACCTTC.

The V and J genes are TRBV4-3 and TRBJ2-1; D gene unclear. This CDR3 has 16 residues. Germline V gives CDR1 LGHNA, CDR2 YSLEER. With 0 bases removed from V and 3 bases from J, the gap between germline ends came to 12 bases. The CDR3 nucleotides are TGCGCCAGCAGCCAAGATGATCCTACGTACTACAATGAGCAGTTCTTC. Translating gives CASSQDDPTYYNEQFF.

The chain employs TRBV5-4 and TRBJ2-1; D gene unclear. Germline CDR1 SGHNT, CDR2 YYREEE (reference sequence). This CDR3 spans 15 amino acids. Trimming stripped 4 bases from V and 4 bases from J, with 15 bases between. In nucleotides, the CDR3 is TGTGCCAGCAGCCCAGAGGTCTGGCAATACAATGAGCAGTTCTTC. This encodes CASSPEVWQYNEQFF.

This clone was seen only a few times. The chain carries TRBV18 and TRBJ1-5; 9 bases line up with TRBD1. The CDR3 covers 15 residues. J lost 4 bases, V lost 3 bases, and 4 bases had no gene match. Per germline, CDR1 KGHSH and CDR2 LQKENI. CDR3 loop: CASSPMGQGNQPQHF. CDR3 coding DNA: TGTGCCAGCTCACCGATGGGACAGGGAAATCAGCCCCAGCATTTT.

This clone appeared once. The V and J genes are TRBV5-1 and TRBJ2-5; 7 bases fit TRBD1. V shed 3 bases, J shed 6 bases, and the junction held 5 bases outside the gene matches. This CDR3 has 13 amino acids. Germline V gene data show CDR1 as SGHRS and CDR2 as YFSETQ. The DNA of the CDR3 is TGCGCCAGCAGCTCGACAGGGCGGCAGACCCAGTACTTC. Its protein product is CASSSTGRQTQYF.